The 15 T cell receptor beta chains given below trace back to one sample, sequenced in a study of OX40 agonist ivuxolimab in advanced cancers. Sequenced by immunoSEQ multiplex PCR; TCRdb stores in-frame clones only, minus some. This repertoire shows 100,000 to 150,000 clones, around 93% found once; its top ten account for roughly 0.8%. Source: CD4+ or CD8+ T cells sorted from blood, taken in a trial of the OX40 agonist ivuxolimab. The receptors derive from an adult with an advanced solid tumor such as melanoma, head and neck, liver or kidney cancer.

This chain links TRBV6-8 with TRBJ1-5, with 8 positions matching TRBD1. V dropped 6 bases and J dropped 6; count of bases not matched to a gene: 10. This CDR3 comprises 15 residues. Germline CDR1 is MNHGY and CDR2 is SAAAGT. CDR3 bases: TGTGCCAGCAGCCACCCGGTGACAGGGGCTCAGCCCCAGCATTTT. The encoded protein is CASSHPVTGAQPQHF.

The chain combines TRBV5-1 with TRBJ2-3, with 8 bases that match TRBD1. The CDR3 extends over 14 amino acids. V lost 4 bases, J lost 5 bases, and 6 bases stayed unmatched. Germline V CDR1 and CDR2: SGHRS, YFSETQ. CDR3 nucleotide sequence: TGCGCCAGCAGCATCGGACAGGGAATAGATACGCAGTATTTT. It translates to CASSIGQGIDTQYF.

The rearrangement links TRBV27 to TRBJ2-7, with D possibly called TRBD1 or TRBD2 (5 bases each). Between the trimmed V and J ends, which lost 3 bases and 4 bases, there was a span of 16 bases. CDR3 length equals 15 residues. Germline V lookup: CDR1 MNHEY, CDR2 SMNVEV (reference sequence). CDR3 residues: CASSFRDPGRYEQYF. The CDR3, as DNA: TGTGCCAGCAGTTTCCGGGACCCTGGAAGGTACGAGCAGTACTTC.

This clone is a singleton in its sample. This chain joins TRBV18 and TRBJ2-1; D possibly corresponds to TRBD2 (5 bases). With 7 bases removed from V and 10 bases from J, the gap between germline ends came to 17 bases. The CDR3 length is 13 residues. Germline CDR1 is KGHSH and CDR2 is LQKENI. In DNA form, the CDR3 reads TGTGCCAGCTTTACCGGGAACAACCGGGAGCAGTTCTTC. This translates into CASFTGNNREQFF.

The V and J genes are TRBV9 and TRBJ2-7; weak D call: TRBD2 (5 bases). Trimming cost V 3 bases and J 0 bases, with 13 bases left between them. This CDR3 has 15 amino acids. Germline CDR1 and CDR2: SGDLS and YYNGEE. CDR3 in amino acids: CASSDKAESSYEQYF. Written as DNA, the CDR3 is TGTGCCAGCAGCGATAAAGCGGAAAGCTCCTACGAGCAGTACTTC.

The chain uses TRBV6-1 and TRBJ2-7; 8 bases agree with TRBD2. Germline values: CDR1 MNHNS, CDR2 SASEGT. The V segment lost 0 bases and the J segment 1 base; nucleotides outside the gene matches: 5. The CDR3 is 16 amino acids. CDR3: CASSEAGTGGSYEQYF. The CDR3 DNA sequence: TGTGCCAGCAGTGAAGCTGGAACGGGAGGGTCCTACGAGCAGTACTTC.

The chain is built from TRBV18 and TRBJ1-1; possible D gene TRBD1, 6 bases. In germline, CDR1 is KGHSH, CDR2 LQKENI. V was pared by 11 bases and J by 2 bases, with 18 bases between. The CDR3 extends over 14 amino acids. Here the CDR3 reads CACLGGPGNTEAFF. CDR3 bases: TGTGCCTGCCTCGGGGGCCCGGGTAACACTGAAGCTTTCTTT.

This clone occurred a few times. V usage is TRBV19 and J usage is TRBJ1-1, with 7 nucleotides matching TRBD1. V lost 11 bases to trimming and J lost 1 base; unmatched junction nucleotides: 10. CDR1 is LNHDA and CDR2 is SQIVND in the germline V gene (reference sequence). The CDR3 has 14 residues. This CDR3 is CAVHRGLGNTEAFF. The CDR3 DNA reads TGTGCCGTACACAGGGGACTAGGGAACACTGAAGCTTTCTTT.

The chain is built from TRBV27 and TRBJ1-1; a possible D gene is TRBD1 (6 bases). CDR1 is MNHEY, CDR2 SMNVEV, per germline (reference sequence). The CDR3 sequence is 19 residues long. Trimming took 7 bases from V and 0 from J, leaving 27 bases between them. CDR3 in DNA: TGTGCCAGCACCTACCTCCAAACCGGGACAAGGTATATGAACACTGAAGCTTTCTTT. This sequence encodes CASTYLQTGTRYMNTEAFF.

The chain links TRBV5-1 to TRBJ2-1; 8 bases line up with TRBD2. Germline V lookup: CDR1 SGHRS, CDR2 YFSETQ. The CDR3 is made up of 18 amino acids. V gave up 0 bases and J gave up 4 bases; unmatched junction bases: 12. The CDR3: CASSLGPTGGRTYNEQFF. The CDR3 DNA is TGCGCCAGCAGCTTGGGCCCTACCGGCGGGAGGACTTACAATGAGCAGTTCTTC.

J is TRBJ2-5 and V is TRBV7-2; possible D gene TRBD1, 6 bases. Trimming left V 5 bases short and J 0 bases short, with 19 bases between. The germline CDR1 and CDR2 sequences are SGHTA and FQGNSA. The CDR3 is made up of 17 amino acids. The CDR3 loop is CASSHLRDTAHQETQYF. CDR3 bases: TGTGCCAGCAGCCACCTCCGGGACACGGCCCACCAAGAGACCCAGTACTTC.

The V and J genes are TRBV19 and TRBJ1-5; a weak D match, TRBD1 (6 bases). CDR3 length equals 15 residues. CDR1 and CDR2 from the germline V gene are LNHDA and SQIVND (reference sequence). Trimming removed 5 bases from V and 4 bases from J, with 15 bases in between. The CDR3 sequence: CASSAATGSNQPQHF. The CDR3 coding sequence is TGTGCCAGTAGTGCAGCCACAGGGTCAAATCAGCCCCAGCATTTT.

CDR3 residues: CASSPGLAGENEQFF. CDR3 sequence (DNA): TGTGCCAGCAGCCCCGGACTAGCGGGAGAGAATGAGCAGTTCTTC. This chain connects TRBV5-6 to TRBJ2-1; 13 nucleotides line up with TRBD2. Germline assignment: CDR1 SGHDT and CDR2 YYEEEE. CDR3 length equals 15 residues. V lost 4 bases, J lost 7 bases, and 5 bases stayed unmatched.

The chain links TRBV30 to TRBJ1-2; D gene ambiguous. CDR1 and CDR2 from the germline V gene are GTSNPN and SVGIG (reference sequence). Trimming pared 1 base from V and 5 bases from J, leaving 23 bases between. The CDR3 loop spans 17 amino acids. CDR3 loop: CAWSDLRDQGRKYGYTF. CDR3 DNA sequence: TGTGCCTGGAGTGACCTCCGGGATCAAGGGCGAAAGTATGGCTACACCTTC.

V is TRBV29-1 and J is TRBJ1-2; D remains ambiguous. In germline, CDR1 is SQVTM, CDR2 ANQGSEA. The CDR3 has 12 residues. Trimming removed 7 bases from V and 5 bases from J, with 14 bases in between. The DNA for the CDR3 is TGCAGCGCTCCGCAGGCGTTGTATGGCTACACCTTC. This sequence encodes CSAPQALYGYTF.